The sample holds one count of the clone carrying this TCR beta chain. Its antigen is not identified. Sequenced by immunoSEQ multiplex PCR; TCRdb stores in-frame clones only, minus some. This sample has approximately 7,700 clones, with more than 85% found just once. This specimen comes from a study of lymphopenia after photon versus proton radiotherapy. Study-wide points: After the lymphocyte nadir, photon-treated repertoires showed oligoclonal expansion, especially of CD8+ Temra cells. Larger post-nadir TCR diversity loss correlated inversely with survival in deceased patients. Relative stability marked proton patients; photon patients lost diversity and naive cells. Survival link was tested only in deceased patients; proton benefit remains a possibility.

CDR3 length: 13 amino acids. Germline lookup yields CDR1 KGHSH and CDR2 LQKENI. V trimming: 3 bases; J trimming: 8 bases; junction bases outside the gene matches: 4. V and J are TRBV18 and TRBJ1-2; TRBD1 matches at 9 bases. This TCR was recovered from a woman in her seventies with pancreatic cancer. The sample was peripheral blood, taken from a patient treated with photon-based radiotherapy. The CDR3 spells CASSPGTGRGYTF. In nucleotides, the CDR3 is TGTGCCAGCTCACCCGGGACAGGGAGAGGCTACACCTTC.